The next 29 T cell receptor beta chains were all read from a single sample in a study of cytomegalovirus exposure and HLA in healthy donors. It was with 60 Vbeta and 13 Jbeta primers that the PCR ran. Using immunoSEQ multiplex PCR, the repertoire was profiled, and TCRdb retains in-frame clones only, with some absent. The sample lists 150,000 to 200,000 clones, 75% to 80% occurring once. The specimen sequenced was PBMCs. Source of these receptors: a woman aged 40-49 years in good health and CMV-seronegative.

The chain recombines TRBV19 with TRBJ1-1; a possible D gene is TRBD1 (6 bases). CDR1 is LNHDA and CDR2 is SQIVND in the germline V gene (reference sequence). Between the trimmed V and J ends, which lost 3 bases and 0 bases, there was a span of 8 bases. This CDR3 is 14 amino acids long. The CDR3 here is CASSIGTLNTEAFF. As DNA, the CDR3 is TGTGCCAGTAGTATCGGGACATTGAACACTGAAGCTTTCTTT. The variable domain in full, with the rest retrieved from reference TRBV19 and TRBJ1-1, is DGGITQSPKYLFRKEGQNVTLSCEQNLNHDAMYWYRQDPGQGLRLIYYSQIVNDFQKGDIAEGYSVSREKKESFPLTVTSAQKNPTAFYLCASSIGTLNTEAFFGQGTRLTVV.

CDR3 nucleotide sequence: TGTGCCAGCAGCGGTACAGGGACTGGAAACACCATATATTTT. As protein: CASSGTGTGNTIYF. The chain uses TRBV5-5 and TRBJ1-3; perhaps TRBD1 as D (6 bases). V lost 4 bases, J lost 2 bases, and 10 bases lay in between. Germline assignment: CDR1 SGHKS and CDR2 YYEKEE (reference sequence). The CDR3 runs to 14 residues.

V is TRBV11-2 and J is TRBJ1-4; 9 nucleotides agree with TRBD1. The germline gives CDR1 SGHAT, CDR2 FQNNGV. Losses at the gene ends were 5 bases for V and 7 bases for J; bases not matched to a gene: 5. The CDR3 totals 14 residues. CDR3 nucleotide sequence: TGTGCCAGCAGCGCCGACAGGGGGGCTGAAAAACTGTTTTTT. Amino acid sequence: CASSADRGAEKLFF.

V and J are TRBV18 and TRBJ2-7; TRBD1 matches 10 bases. The J segment lost 5 bases and the V segment lost 3 bases, leaving 4 bases of the junction unmatched. This CDR3 region has 14 residues. Germline CDR1 and CDR2: KGHSH and LQKENI. The CDR3 DNA sequence: TGTGCCAGCTCACCCCGACAGGGGGCTAACGAGCAGTACTTC. The encoded protein is CASSPRQGANEQYF.

The chain's CDR3 is CASSAVGQGALYGYTF. The DNA for the CDR3 is TGTGCCAGCAGCGCCGTCGGACAGGGGGCTTTGTATGGCTACACCTTC. The chain employs TRBV7-8 and TRBJ1-2, with 11 nucleotides matching TRBD1. Germline V lookup: CDR1 SGHVS, CDR2 FQNEAQ. There are 16 residues in the CDR3. The trim removed 5 bases at V and 5 bases at J, leaving 10 bases unmatched.

The chain links TRBV12-5 to TRBJ2-3; D is possibly TRBD1 (5 bases). In germline, CDR1 is LGHNT, CDR2 FRNRAP. V was pared by 6 bases and J by 1 base, with 11 bases between. CDR3 length: 14 amino acids. As DNA, the CDR3 is TGTGCTAGTGGCTGGGGCGACCGCACAGATACGCAGTATTTT. Amino acids: CASGWGDRTDTQYF.

This rearrangement joins TRBV18 to TRBJ2-2; perhaps TRBD2 as D (5 bases). The CDR3 is made up of 14 amino acids. CDR1 and CDR2 (germline): KGHSH, LQKENI. Trimming pared 4 bases from V and 6 bases from J, leaving 12 bases between. Written as DNA, the CDR3 is TGTGCCAGCTCACTCGTACTAGACGCCGGGGAGCTGTTTTTT. Translated: CASSLVLDAGELFF.

About this clone itself: The same CDR3 arises from other DNA sequences in this sample as well. The V and J genes are TRBV20-1 and TRBJ2-7; D gene ambiguous. CDR3 length equals 11 residues. The germline CDR1 and CDR2 sequences are DFQATT and SNEGSKA (reference sequence). Trimming removed 0 bases at V and 3 bases at J, with 3 bases between. CDR3 region: CSARDGYEQYF. The CDR3 nucleotides are TGCAGTGCTAGAGACGGCTACGAGCAGTACTTC.

The gene calls are TRBV7-9 and TRBJ2-2, with 7 nucleotides matching TRBD1. The CDR3 totals 16 residues. Germline CDR1 and CDR2: SEHNR and FQNEAQ (reference sequence). J lost 2 bases, V lost 2 bases, and 5 bases had no gene match. CDR3 region: CASSLNLGGNTGELFF. CDR3 nucleotide sequence: TGTGCCAGCAGCTTAAACTTAGGGGGCAACACCGGGGAGCTGTTTTTT.

This clone has just a few counts. V is TRBV5-1 and J is TRBJ2-5, with TRBD2 as a possible D gene (5 bases). The V end was cut by 0 bases, the J end by 3 bases, with 6 bases between. There are 13 residues in the CDR3. The germline gives CDR1 SGHRS, CDR2 YFSETQ. The CDR3 here is CASSLDGEETQYF. CDR3 DNA: TGCGCCAGCAGCTTGGACGGGGAAGAGACCCAGTACTTC.

The chain couples TRBV7-3 to TRBJ2-3, with D perhaps TRBD2 (6 bases). CDR3 length: 17 amino acids. In germline, CDR1 is SGHTA, CDR2 FQGTGA. Trimming took off 5 bases at V and 2 bases at J, with 20 bases between the two ends. The CDR3 coding sequence is TGTGCCAGCAGCACAACTCCATCTAGCGTACTCACAGATACGCAGTATTTT. Translating gives CASSTTPSSVLTDTQYF.

In nucleotides, the CDR3 is TGTGCCAGCTCACCACAGGAGGGGAGCAATCAGCCCCAGCATTTT. Amino acids: CASSPQEGSNQPQHF. This chain joins TRBV18 and TRBJ1-5; D may be TRBD1 (5 bases). Trimming took off 1 base at V and 1 base at J, with 8 bases between the two ends. Germline lookup yields CDR1 KGHSH and CDR2 LQKENI. CDR3 length: 15 amino acids. Looking up the rest from reference TRBV18 and TRBJ1-5 gives the full variable domain: NAGVMQNPRHLVRRRGQEARLRCSPMKGHSHVYWYRQLPEEGLKFMVYLQKENIIDESGMPKERFSAEFPKEGPSILRIQQVVRGDSAAYFCASSPQEGSNQPQHFGDGTRLSIL.

This clone appeared a few times. This chain links TRBV10-2 with TRBJ2-1; 10 positions agree with TRBD2. Per germline, CDR1 WSHSY and CDR2 SAAADI. The CDR3 contains 12 residues. V gave up 10 bases and J gave up 10 bases; unmatched junction bases: 7. The CDR3 DNA follows: TGCGCCACTACTAGCGGGGTATGGGAGCAGTTCTTC. It specifies CATTSGVWEQFF.

This chain links TRBV7-9 with TRBJ1-5, with 9 bases matching TRBD1. Trimming at V came to 5 bases and at J to 3 bases, leaving 8 bases not matched to a gene. Germline CDR1 SEHNR, CDR2 FQNEAQ (reference sequence). There are 16 residues in the CDR3. CDR3 in DNA: TGTGCCAGCAGCGAAACCGGGACAGGGAACAATCAGCCCCAGCATTTT. Translating it yields CASSETGTGNNQPQHF.

This clone was seen only a few times. The chain uses TRBV7-8 and TRBJ1-4, with 7 positions matching TRBD1. This CDR3 comprises 14 residues. J lost 10 bases, V lost 7 bases, and 12 bases had no gene match. The germline gives CDR1 SGHVS, CDR2 FQNEAQ. CDR3 nucleotides: TGTGCCAGCAATACCGGGACAGCGGTTGGAAAACTGTTTTTT. This sequence encodes CASNTGTAVGKLFF.

The gene calls are TRBV6-1 and TRBJ1-1, with TRBD1 identical over 10 bases. The CDR3 contains 15 residues. The junction had 5 bases not matched to a gene; V was cut back by 6 bases and J by 1 base. Germline lookup yields CDR1 MNHNS and CDR2 SASEGT. This CDR3 reads CASRRGQGPNTEAFF. The CDR3, as DNA: TGTGCCAGCAGGAGGGGACAGGGGCCGAACACTGAAGCTTTCTTT.

The chain couples TRBV27 to TRBJ2-6, with 7 bases lining up with TRBD1. J lost 4 bases, V lost 1 base, and 10 bases had no gene match. The CDR3 covers 18 residues. Germline V CDR1 and CDR2: MNHEY, SMNVEV (reference sequence). The CDR3 DNA follows: TGTGCCAGCAGTTTATTCCCGACAGGGCGAAAAGGGGCCAACGTCCTGACTTTC. Its protein is CASSLFPTGRKGANVLTF.

The V and J genes are TRBV10-3 and TRBJ2-6; TRBD2 aligns across 7 bases. Germline trimming cut 10 bases from V and 0 bases from J; bases unmatched to any gene: 6. The CDR3 is 15 amino acids. Germline loops: CDR1 ENHRY, CDR2 SYGVKD. The CDR3 protein is CARGGGISGANVLTF. CDR3 nucleotides: TGTGCCAGGGGGGGAGGTATCTCTGGGGCCAACGTCCTGACTTTC.

This chain uses TRBV5-1 with TRBJ1-1; D possibly corresponds to TRBD1 (6 bases). The CDR3 has 14 amino acids. The V end was cut by 4 bases, the J end by 11 bases, with 21 bases between. Germline values: CDR1 SGHRS, CDR2 YFSETQ. CDR3 sequence reads: CASSPLGQADDAFF. The CDR3 nucleotides are TGCGCCAGCAGCCCCCTGGGACAAGCGGACGACGCTTTCTTT.

This sequence joins TRBV28 and TRBJ1-1, with 11 bases matching TRBD1. Germline V CDR1 and CDR2: MDHEN, SYDVKM. The CDR3 contains 13 residues. V lost 3 bases, J lost 11 bases, and 5 bases stayed unmatched. CDR3 in DNA: TGTGCCAGCAGTTTCCGGGACAGGGGGACGGCTTTCTTT. It translates to CASSFRDRGTAFF.

The V call is TRBV7-9, the J call TRBJ2-3; 11 bases match TRBD2. The CDR3 extends over 16 amino acids. V dropped 5 bases and J dropped 4; count of bases not matched to a gene: 8. The germline CDR1 and CDR2 sequences are SEHNR and FQNEAQ (reference sequence). CDR3 sequence (DNA): TGTGCCAGCAGCCCATGGTATAGCGGGGGGGCAGATACGCAGTATTTT. Amino acids: CASSPWYSGGADTQYF.

This clone occurred once. The rearrangement links TRBV15 to TRBJ2-1, with a weak D call TRBD1 (8 bases). Germline CDR1 and CDR2: LNHNV and YYDKDF (reference sequence). The germline V and J ends were trimmed by 2 bases and 10 bases, with 15 bases remaining between them. This CDR3 has 14 amino acids. The CDR3 sequence is CATSRPQGGKEQFF. The CDR3 bases are TGTGCCACCAGCAGACCACAGGGGGGGAAGGAGCAGTTCTTC.

V gene TRBV6-1 combines with J gene TRBJ2-7, with D perhaps TRBD1 (6 bases). Trimming stripped 3 bases from V and 4 bases from J, with 16 bases between. This CDR3 is 15 amino acids long. Germline values: CDR1 MNHNS, CDR2 SASEGT. CDR3 DNA sequence: TGTGCCAGCAGTGACAACCGGGACATCCCTTACGAGCAGTACTTC. Amino acid sequence: CASSDNRDIPYEQYF.

The genes are TRBV19 and TRBJ2-7, with no clear D. This CDR3 is built from 11 residues. Trimming removed 3 bases from V and 6 bases from J, with 6 bases in between. Looked up from germline, CDR1 is LNHDA and CDR2 is SQIVND (reference sequence). CDR3 nucleotides: TGTGCCAGTAGTATTGGGCTCGAGCAGTACTTC. It yields the protein CASSIGLEQYF. Using reference TRBV19 and TRBJ2-7 for the parts outside the CDR3, the full variable domain is DGGITQSPKYLFRKEGQNVTLSCEQNLNHDAMYWYRQDPGQGLRLIYYSQIVNDFQKGDIAEGYSVSREKKESFPLTVTSAQKNPTAFYLCASSIGLEQYFGPGTRLTVT.

The chain recombines TRBV7-9 with TRBJ1-2, with D unclear. The V end was cut by 2 bases, the J end by 6 bases, with 10 bases between. The CDR3 totals 13 residues. In germline, CDR1 is SEHNR, CDR2 FQNEAQ (reference sequence). Here the CDR3 reads CASSLQDLNGYTF. The CDR3, as DNA: TGTGCCAGCAGCTTACAGGATTTAAATGGCTACACCTTC.

This chain connects TRBV6-6 to TRBJ1-6, with D tentatively TRBD1 (6 bases). Germline values: CDR1 MNHNY, CDR2 SVGAGI (reference sequence). Trimming removed 5 bases from V and 10 bases from J, with 12 bases in between. The CDR3 spans 13 residues. The CDR3 DNA reads TGTGCCAGCAGTCAGGGGTGGGAATCACCCCTCCACTTT. Amino acid sequence: CASSQGWESPLHF.

This clone came up a few times. The chain employs TRBV2 and TRBJ2-5; 9 positions agree with TRBD2. CDR3 size: 15 residues. CDR1 is SNHLY, CDR2 FYNNEI, per germline. The V segment lost 8 bases and the J segment 11 bases; nucleotides outside the gene matches: 18. The CDR3 protein is CASGVAGAELSEQYF. The DNA of the CDR3 is TGTGCCAGCGGGGTAGCGGGGGCGGAATTAAGTGAGCAGTACTTC.

V usage is TRBV5-1 and J usage is TRBJ2-5, with D unclear. V was shortened by 1 base and J by 5 bases, with 12 bases between the two germline ends. Germline V lookup: CDR1 SGHRS, CDR2 YFSETQ. CDR3 length equals 14 residues. CDR3 protein: CASSLSSRQETQYF. CDR3 DNA: TGCGCCAGCAGCTTGTCGTCACGTCAGGAGACCCAGTACTTC.

This chain links TRBV4-1 with TRBJ2-2, with 12 nucleotides matching TRBD1. The V segment lost 0 bases and the J segment 8 bases; nucleotides outside the gene matches: 10. The CDR3 sequence is 18 residues long. Germline CDR1 is MGHRA and CDR2 is YSYEKL. As DNA, the CDR3 is TGCGCCAGCAGCCAAGATTCTCCGGGACAGGGGGCGTCAGGGGAGCTGTTTTTT. It yields the protein CASSQDSPGQGASGELFF.